A selection of T cell receptor beta chains follows, all from one sample in a study of beta chain features in type 1 diabetes. Only in-frame clones appear in the TCRdb table, and some are missing; sequencing was by immunoSEQ multiplex PCR. The top ten clones hold 0.08% to 0.1% of a sample with 150,000 to 200,000 clones, roughly 60% of them seen once. The sample was naive CD4+ T cells from blood. The receptors stem from a man aged 25-45 years with type 1 diabetes. CDR3s include the opening cysteine and the closing phenylalanine or tryptophan. Clone size is given for some rows only: seen once, a few or many times, or a class if the clone is expanded.

TRBJ1-1 | few | TRBV12-5 | CASGPKRTGGNTEAFF
TRBJ2-4 | - | TRBV28 | CASSSQGLGAKNIQYF
TRBJ1-6 | - | TRBV5-6 | CASSLETGGPNSPLHF
TRBJ1-3 | - | TRBV29-1 | CSAGTPNSGNTIYF
TRBJ2-3 | - | TRBV9 | CASSVVGSEDTQYF
TRBJ2-3 | - | TRBV7-9 | CASSLSTDTQYF
TRBJ1-1 | - | TRBV7-9 | CASTLSSKTEAFF
TRBJ1-2 | - | TRBV7-2 | CASSPIGQTIANYGYTF
TRBJ1-5 | once | TRBV7-8 | CASSSTLGYQPQHF
TRBJ2-5 | - | TRBV30 | CAWSKGETQYF
TRBJ2-7 | - | TRBV18 | CASSPLDSYEQYF
TRBJ2-5 | - | TRBV20-1 | CSARTRETQYF
TRBJ1-4 | - | TRBV9 | CASSTGVEEKLFF
TRBJ2-7 | once | TRBV5-4 | CASSRDKRDRGYEQYF
TRBJ2-5 | - | TRBV29-1 | CSVGRQGEETQYF
TRBJ2-3 | - | TRBV29-1 | CSGSPWGTDTQYF
TRBJ2-3 | once | TRBV10-3 | CAISAGQGATDTQYF
TRBJ2-7 | - | TRBV7-2 | CASSDMPGRFTSYEQYF
TRBJ2-7 | - | TRBV14 | CASSQVTGQDGEQYF
TRBJ2-6 | - | TRBV14 | CASSQTGAGANVLTF
TRBJ1-6 | - | TRBV30 | CAWSLTDRLNSPLHF
TRBJ1-3 | - | TRBV29-1 | CSVGTGAGNTIYF
TRBJ2-5 | - | TRBV28 | CASSTQDRAETQYF
TRBJ2-1 | - | TRBV7-8 | CASMQGSYNEQFF
TRBJ1-2 | once | TRBV4-1 | CASSPTSESGVNYGYTF
TRBJ2-1 | - | TRBV7-2 | CASSFWVGDSYNEQFF
TRBJ2-4 | - | TRBV7-2 | CASSLANLAKNIQYF
TRBJ2-5 | - | TRBV27 | CASSPDREAWETQYF
TRBJ2-4 | - | TRBV4-3 | CASSQDAGGLAKNIQYF
TRBJ2-7 | - | TRBV29-1 | CSVSTAYEQYF
TRBJ1-1 | - | TRBV29-1 | CSVDTEAFF
TRBJ1-6 | few | TRBV7-9 | CASSHGDRGNSPLHF
TRBJ2-5 | - | TRBV7-9 | CASSHNWDREAETQYF
TRBJ2-3 | - | TRBV10-3 | CAISETGVPGPDTQYF
TRBJ2-3 | - | TRBV13 | CASSFFSTSGGADTQYF
TRBJ2-4 | - | TRBV6-5 | CASSTGQLINIQYF
TRBJ1-6 | - | TRBV27 | CASSPLTGGNSPLHF
TRBJ2-5 | - | TRBV4-1 | CASSQEATGRETQYF
TRBJ2-7 | - | TRBV2 | CASTSERGSDEQYF
TRBJ1-6 | - | TRBV23-1 | CASRTGQLGGSPLHF
TRBJ2-3 | few | TRBV29-1 | CSVEGLVNTDTQYF